The 19 T cell receptor beta chains below all came from one sample that was sequenced in a study of regulatory T cells in long-lasting Graves disease. Researchers made TCR beta libraries by using iRepertoire HTBI primers and running Arm-PCR on CDR3 regions. Via MiXCR, TCRdb re-called the multiplex PCR reads, giving one row per CDR3 protein. The table has about 500,000 distinct CDR3 sequences, 16% seen once. Time point indicated: newly diagnosed GD, antithyroid drugs for less than 3 months. Extracted RNA from PBMCs served as the source of the TCR library. The same sample was also used in a study of T cells in Graves' hyperthyroidism and ophthalmopathy.

Sequences were derived from peripheral blood mononuclear cells (PBMCs), sampled at new diagnosis, from a patient treated with antithyroid drugs. These receptors originate from a man aged 35-49 years with Graves disease.

This clonotype has ten or more counts. The V and J genes are TRBV28 and TRBJ1-1; 7 nucleotides agree with TRBD1. The V segment lost 5 bases and the J segment 6 bases; nucleotides outside the gene matches: 9. Germline V gene sequence: CDR1 MDHEN, CDR2 SYDVKM. The CDR3 has 14 amino acids. The CDR3: CASSITGTDAEAFF. Written as DNA, the CDR3 is TGTGCCAGCAGTATTACCGGGACAGACGCTGAAGCTTTCTTT.

This clonotype was seen at least ten times. The chain has TRBV12-3 or TRBV12-4 and TRBJ2-5, with D possibly matching TRBD1 (6 bases). This CDR3 spans 13 amino acids. The V and J ends lost 4 bases and 7 bases respectively, with 13 bases between them. As DNA, the CDR3 is TGTGCCAGCAGTTCCAGGGGTTTTGGGACCCAGTACTTC. Protein product: CASSSRGFGTQYF.

The chain couples TRBV30 to TRBJ2-2, with a possible D match to TRBD2 (5 bases). Trimming pared 3 bases from V and 5 bases from J, leaving 22 bases between. The CDR3 covers 17 residues. The germline V gene encodes CDR1 GTSNPN and CDR2 SVGIG (reference sequence). Here the CDR3 reads CAWRGRTGISGTGELFF. CDR3 DNA: TGTGCCTGGAGGGGGAGAACCGGGATTTCGGGGACCGGGGAGCTGTTTTTT.

This clonotype was counted only a few times. The chain joins TRBV6-2 or TRBV6-3 to TRBJ1-4; TRBD1 might be the D (5 bases). V was cut by 6 bases and J by 0 bases, with 8 bases left in between. The CDR3 totals 14 residues. CDR1 MNHEY and CDR2 SVGEGT come from the germline V gene. CDR3 sequence: CASRATATNEKLFF. The CDR3 DNA reads TGTGCCAGCAGGGCGACAGCAACTAATGAAAAACTGTTTTTT.

CDR3 sequence (DNA): TGCAGCGTTGAAGATCTGGGAGGTAACTATGGCTACACCTTC. Translation gives CSVEDLGGNYGYTF. This chain links TRBV29-1 with TRBJ1-2; no definite D call. CDR1 SQVTM and CDR2 ANQGSEA come from the germline V gene. This CDR3 is built from 14 residues. V was pared by 0 bases and J by 1 base, with 9 bases between.

This clonotype was counted many times. The chain is built from TRBV5-1 and TRBJ2-5; D may be TRBD2 (5 bases). The V gene lost 0 bases and the J gene lost 0 bases, with 9 bases spanning the gap. The CDR3 contains 15 residues. Germline V gene lookup returns CDR1 SGHRS and CDR2 YFSETQ. The CDR3 reads CASSLGLHYQETQYF. DNA for the CDR3: TGCGCCAGCAGCTTGGGACTACACTACCAAGAGACCCAGTACTTC.

This clonotype was picked up many times. The rearrangement uses TRBV6-1 and TRBJ2-1; weak D call: TRBD1 (6 bases). Germline CDR1 and CDR2: MNHNS and SASEGT. Trimming left V 4 bases short and J 6 bases short, with 22 bases between. The CDR3 extends over 17 amino acids. The CDR3 DNA reads as TGTGCCAGCAGTGGCATTCGGCAGGGGCGCTTGGTCAATGAGCAGTTCTTC. It codes for CASSGIRQGRLVNEQFF.

In this sample, this clonotype turned up a few times. The V gene is TRBV12-3 or TRBV12-4, the J gene TRBJ2-1; 15 bases match TRBD2. The CDR3 totals 18 residues. Losses at the gene ends were 4 bases for V and 3 bases for J; bases not matched to a gene: 7. The CDR3 coding sequence is TGTGCCAGCAGTTCCCGGACTAGCGGGAGGGCCTACTACAATGAGCAGTTCTTC. Translating it yields CASSSRTSGRAYYNEQFF.

This clonotype turned up a few times. V gene TRBV19 combines with J gene TRBJ1-1; 7 bases agree with TRBD1. CDR1 is LNHDA and CDR2 is SQIVND in the germline V gene (reference sequence). The ends lost 4 bases at V and 0 bases at J; junction bases unmatched: 11. The CDR3 is made up of 17 amino acids. The CDR3 loop reads CASSRGTADLMNTEAFF. DNA of the CDR3: TGTGCCAGTAGTAGGGGGACAGCGGATCTCATGAACACTGAAGCTTTCTTT. Full variable domain (missing parts from reference TRBV19 and TRBJ1-1): DGGITQSPKYLFRKEGQNVTLSCEQNLNHDAMYWYRQDPGQGLRLIYYSQIVNDFQKGDIAEGYSVSREKKESFPLTVTSAQKNPTAFYLCASSRGTADLMNTEAFFGQGTRLTVV.

The chain joins TRBV11-1 to TRBJ2-7, with TRBD1 matching 8 bases. The germline CDR1 and CDR2 sequences are SGHAT and FQDESV (reference sequence). The CDR3 spans 15 residues. After removal of 1 base from V and 6 bases from J, the junction contained 8 bases not matched to a gene. The CDR3 protein is CASSLVVTGVREQYF. CDR3 DNA sequence: TGTGCCAGCAGCTTAGTGGTGACAGGGGTACGCGAGCAGTACTTC.

This clonotype turned up a few times. V usage is TRBV25-1 and J usage is TRBJ2-2; D call uncertain. Germline V gene lookup returns CDR1 MGHDK and CDR2 SYGVNS. V was shortened by 0 bases and J by 2 bases, with 4 bases between the two germline ends. This CDR3 has 14 amino acids. The CDR3 sequence: CASSEYGNTGELFF. The CDR3 nucleotides read TGTGCCAGCAGTGAATACGGAAACACCGGGGAGCTGTTTTTT.

This clonotype was counted many times. The chain carries TRBV18 and TRBJ2-2; D not resolved. The germline V gene encodes CDR1 KGHSH and CDR2 LQKENI. V was pared by 2 bases and J by 1 base, with 11 bases between. This CDR3 comprises 16 residues. The CDR3 loop reads CASSPNRPGNTGELFF. CDR3 in DNA: TGTGCCAGCTCACCAAATCGCCCAGGGAACACCGGGGAGCTGTTTTTT.

Written as DNA, the CDR3 is TGTGCCAGCAGCTTAGAACAGGGAAGAAAAGAGACCCAGTACTTC. Its translation is CASSLEQGRKETQYF. The rearrangement links TRBV5-6 to TRBJ2-5; TRBD1 might be the D (6 bases). Trimming stripped 2 bases from V and 3 bases from J, with 14 bases between. There are 15 residues in the CDR3. Looked up from germline, CDR1 is SGHDT and CDR2 is YYEEEE.

This clonotype was counted a single time. With a much larger clone just one base away, this may be a read error. The chain has TRBV6-9 and TRBJ1-4; D might be TRBD1 (5 bases). This CDR3 region has 14 residues. The germline V gene has CDR1 MNHGY and CDR2 SVAAGI. The DNA for the CDR3 is TGTGCCAGCAGTTACAGGGCGCTTAATGAAAAACTGCTTTTT. It encodes CASSYRALNEKLLF.

This clonotype was found a few times. The chain links TRBV5-6 to TRBJ2-7; D remains ambiguous. The ends were cut back, 4 bases at V and 5 bases at J, with 13 bases in the middle. The germline CDR1 and CDR2 sequences are SGHDT and YYEEEE. The CDR3 is made up of 13 amino acids. CDR3 in amino acids: CASSRMVMDEQYF. As DNA, the CDR3 is TGTGCCAGCAGCCGCATGGTCATGGACGAGCAGTACTTC.

With respect to this clonotype: Just one base apart from a much larger clone, this may be a read error. CDR3 protein: CASSPTPWVRSYEQYF. The CDR3 bases are TGTGCCAGCAGCCCTACCCCTTGGGTGAGATCCTACGAGCAGTACTTC. The rearrangement uses TRBV7-2 and TRBJ2-7, with D unclear. Per germline, CDR1 SGHTA and CDR2 FQGNSA. This CDR3 is built from 16 residues. Trimming removed 5 bases at V and 1 base at J, with 18 bases between.

This clonotype came up many times. The genes are TRBV7-8 and TRBJ2-1; no reliable D call. The V end was cut by 5 bases, the J end by 8 bases, with 10 bases between. CDR3 length equals 12 residues. CDR1 is SGHVS, CDR2 FQNEAQ, per germline. This CDR3 reads CASSNLKDEQFF. In DNA, the CDR3 is TGTGCCAGCAGCAATTTAAAGGATGAGCAGTTCTTC.

The table lists this clonotype with many counts. CDR3 sequence reads: CASRTPGLAFHEQFF. The CDR3 DNA follows: TGTGCCAGCAGGACCCCGGGACTAGCCTTCCATGAGCAGTTCTTC. The rearrangement links TRBV28 to TRBJ2-1, with 9 bases that match TRBD2. V was pared by 6 bases and J by 8 bases, with 11 bases of the junction left unmatched. CDR1 MDHEN and CDR2 SYDVKM come from the germline V gene. This CDR3 contains 15 residues.

Only a few counts were recorded for this clonotype. One end of the junction fails to match germline, which may point to a read error. The J gene is TRBJ2-7, the V gene TRBV5-1; D unresolved. Germline V gene sequence: CDR1 SGHRS, CDR2 YFSETQ. The CDR3 runs to 12 residues. CDR3 amino acids: CASTPKRYEQHF. For the CDR3, the DNA is TGCGCCAGCACTCCCAAGAGGTACGAGCAGCACTTC.